This T cell receptor (beta chain) derives from a study of a mutant IDH1 vaccine in newly diagnosed glioma. Study-wide context: Eight vaccinations were given in weeks 1, 3, 5, 7, 11, 15, 19 and 23. Vaccination was launched 4-6 weeks after radiotherapy alone, or with temozolomide cycles. General study results and limits: Apparently unrelated to pseudoprogression were changes in the top peripheral T cell clonotypes.

Produced via immunoSEQ multiplex PCR; TCRdb's table is partial and in-frame only. Here the sample spans about 62,000 clones, around 89% being singletons. For this clone: The antigen is not known.

In germline, CDR1 is MNHNY, CDR2 SVGAGI (reference sequence). This CDR3 comprises 10 residues. The V and J ends lost 7 bases and 14 bases, in that order; junction bases with no gene match: 7. Documented time point: week 11, during vaccination. What each vaccine dose contained was 300 ug of mutant IDH1 20-mer peptide, accompanied by topical imiquimod. V and J are TRBV6-6 and TRBJ2-5, with 7 nucleotides matching TRBD1. The source was PBMCs, collected from a glioma patient whose treatment included an IDH1 peptide vaccine. The receptor was isolated from a man between 40 and 49 years old with glioma. The CDR3 protein is CASIGDSVYF. As DNA, the CDR3 is TGTGCCAGCATAGGGGACAGCGTCTACTTC.